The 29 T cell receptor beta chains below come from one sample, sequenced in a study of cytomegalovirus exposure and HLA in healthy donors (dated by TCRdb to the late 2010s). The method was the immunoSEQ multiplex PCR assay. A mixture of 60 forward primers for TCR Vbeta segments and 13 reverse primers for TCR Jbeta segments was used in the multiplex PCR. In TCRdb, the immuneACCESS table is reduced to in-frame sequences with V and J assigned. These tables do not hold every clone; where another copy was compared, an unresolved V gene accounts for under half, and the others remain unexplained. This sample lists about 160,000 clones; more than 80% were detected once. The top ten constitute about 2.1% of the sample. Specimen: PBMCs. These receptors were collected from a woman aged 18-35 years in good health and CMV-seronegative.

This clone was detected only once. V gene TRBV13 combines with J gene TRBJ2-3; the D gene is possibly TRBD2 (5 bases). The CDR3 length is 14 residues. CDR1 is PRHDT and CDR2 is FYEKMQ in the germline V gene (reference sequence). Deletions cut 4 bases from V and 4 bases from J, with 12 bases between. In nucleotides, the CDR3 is TGTGCCAGCAGCTCCGGGGTAGTCCCAGATACGCAGTATTTT. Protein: CASSSGVVPDTQYF.

The CDR3 DNA follows: TGCGCCAGCAGCCCCGGACAGGGCTCCGGAAACACCATATATTTT. It is translated as CASSPGQGSGNTIYF. This chain connects TRBV5-1 to TRBJ1-3, with 8 nucleotides matching TRBD1. V dropped 4 bases and J dropped 4; count of bases not matched to a gene: 7. Germline CDR1 and CDR2: SGHRS and YFSETQ. The CDR3 spans 15 residues.

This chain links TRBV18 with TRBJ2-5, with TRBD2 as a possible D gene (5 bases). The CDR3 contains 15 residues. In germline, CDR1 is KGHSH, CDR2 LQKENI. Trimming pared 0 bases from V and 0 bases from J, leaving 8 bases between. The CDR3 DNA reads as TGTGCCAGCTCACCACCCGGGGTGTACCAAGAGACCCAGTACTTC. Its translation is CASSPPGVYQETQYF. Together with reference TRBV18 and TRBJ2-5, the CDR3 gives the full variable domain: NAGVMQNPRHLVRRRGQEARLRCSPMKGHSHVYWYRQLPEEGLKFMVYLQKENIIDESGMPKERFSAEFPKEGPSILRIQQVVRGDSAAYFCASSPPGVYQETQYFGPGTRLLVL.

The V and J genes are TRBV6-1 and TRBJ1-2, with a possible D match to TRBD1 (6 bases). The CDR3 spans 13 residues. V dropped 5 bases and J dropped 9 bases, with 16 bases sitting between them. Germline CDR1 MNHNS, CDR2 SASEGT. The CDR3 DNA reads TGTGCCAGCAGTCCACCCGGGACAAAGAGCTACACCTTC. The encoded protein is CASSPPGTKSYTF.

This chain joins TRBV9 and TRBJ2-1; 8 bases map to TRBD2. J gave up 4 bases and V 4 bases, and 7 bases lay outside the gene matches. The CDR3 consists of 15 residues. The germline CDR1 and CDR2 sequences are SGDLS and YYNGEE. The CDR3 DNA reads TGTGCCAGCAGCTTTCCCGGGGGGGCTTACAATGAGCAGTTCTTC. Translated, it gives CASSFPGGAYNEQFF.

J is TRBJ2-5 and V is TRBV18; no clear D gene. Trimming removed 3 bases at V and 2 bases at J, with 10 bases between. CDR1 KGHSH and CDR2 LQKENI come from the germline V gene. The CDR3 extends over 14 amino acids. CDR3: CASSPPRRQETQYF. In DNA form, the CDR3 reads TGTGCCAGCTCACCTCCCAGGCGACAAGAGACCCAGTACTTC. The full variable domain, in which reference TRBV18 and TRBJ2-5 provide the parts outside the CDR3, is NAGVMQNPRHLVRRRGQEARLRCSPMKGHSHVYWYRQLPEEGLKFMVYLQKENIIDESGMPKERFSAEFPKEGPSILRIQQVVRGDSAAYFCASSPPRRQETQYFGPGTRLLVL.

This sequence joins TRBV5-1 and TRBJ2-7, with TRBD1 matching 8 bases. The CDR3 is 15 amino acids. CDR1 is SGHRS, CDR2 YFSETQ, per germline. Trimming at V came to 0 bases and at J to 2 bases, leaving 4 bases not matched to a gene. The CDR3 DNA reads TGCGCCAGCAGCTTGGATCCAGGGGGCACCTACGAGCAGTACTTC. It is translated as CASSLDPGGTYEQYF. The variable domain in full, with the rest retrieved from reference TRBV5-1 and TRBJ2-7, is KAGVTQTPRYLIKTRGQQVTLSCSPISGHRSVSWYQQTPGQGLQFLFEYFSETQRNKGNFPGRFSGRQFSNSRSEMNVSTLELGDSALYLCASSLDPGGTYEQYFGPGTRLTVT.

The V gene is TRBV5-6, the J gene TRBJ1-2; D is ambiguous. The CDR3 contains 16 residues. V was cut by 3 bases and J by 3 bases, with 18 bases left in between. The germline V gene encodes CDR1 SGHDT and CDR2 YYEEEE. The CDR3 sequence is CASSYGSFGVDYGYTF. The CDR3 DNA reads TGTGCCAGCAGCTATGGAAGTTTCGGGGTGGACTATGGCTACACCTTC.

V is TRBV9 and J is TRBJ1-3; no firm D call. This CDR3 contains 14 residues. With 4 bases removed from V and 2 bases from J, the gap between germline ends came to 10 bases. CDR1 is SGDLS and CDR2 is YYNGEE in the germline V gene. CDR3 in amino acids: CASSLGRTGNTIYF. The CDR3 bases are TGTGCCAGCAGCTTAGGGAGGACTGGAAACACCATATATTTT.

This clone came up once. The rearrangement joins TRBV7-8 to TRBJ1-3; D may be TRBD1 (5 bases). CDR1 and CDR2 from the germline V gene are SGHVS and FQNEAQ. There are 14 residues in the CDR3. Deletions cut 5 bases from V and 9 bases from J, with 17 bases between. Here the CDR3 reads CASSLPGPGVTIYF. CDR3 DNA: TGTGCCAGCAGCCTGCCGGGACCGGGAGTCACCATATATTTT.

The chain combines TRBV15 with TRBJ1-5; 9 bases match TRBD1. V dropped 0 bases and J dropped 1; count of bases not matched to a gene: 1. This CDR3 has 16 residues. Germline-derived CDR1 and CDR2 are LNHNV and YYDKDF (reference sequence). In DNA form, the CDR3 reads TGTGCCACCAGCAGAGAGGACAGGGGAAGCAATCAGCCCCAGCATTTT. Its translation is CATSREDRGSNQPQHF.

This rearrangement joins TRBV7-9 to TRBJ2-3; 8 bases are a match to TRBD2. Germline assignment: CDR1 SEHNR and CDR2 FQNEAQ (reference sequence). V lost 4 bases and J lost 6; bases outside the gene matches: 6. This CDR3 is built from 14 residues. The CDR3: CASSWAGGGDTQYF. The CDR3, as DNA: TGTGCCAGCAGCTGGGCGGGAGGAGGGGATACGCAGTATTTT.

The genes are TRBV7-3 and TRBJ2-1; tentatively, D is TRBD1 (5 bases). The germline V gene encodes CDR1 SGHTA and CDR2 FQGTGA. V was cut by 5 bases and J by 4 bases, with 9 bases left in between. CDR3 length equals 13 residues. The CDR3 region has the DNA TGTGCCAGCAGCCAAGACAGATACAATGAGCAGTTCTTC. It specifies CASSQDRYNEQFF.

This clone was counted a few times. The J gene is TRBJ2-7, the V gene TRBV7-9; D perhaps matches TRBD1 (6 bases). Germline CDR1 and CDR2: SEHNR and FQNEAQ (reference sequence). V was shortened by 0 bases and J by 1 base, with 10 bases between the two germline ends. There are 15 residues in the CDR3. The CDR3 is CASSLAQQGSYEQYF. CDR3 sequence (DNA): TGTGCCAGCAGCTTAGCCCAACAGGGATCCTACGAGCAGTACTTC.

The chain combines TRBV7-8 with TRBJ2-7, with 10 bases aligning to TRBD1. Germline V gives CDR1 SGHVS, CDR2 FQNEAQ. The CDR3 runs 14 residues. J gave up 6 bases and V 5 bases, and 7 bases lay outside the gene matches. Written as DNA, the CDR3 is TGTGCCAGCAGCCAGGGACAGGGGTTCGGCGAGCAGTACTTC. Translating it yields CASSQGQGFGEQYF.

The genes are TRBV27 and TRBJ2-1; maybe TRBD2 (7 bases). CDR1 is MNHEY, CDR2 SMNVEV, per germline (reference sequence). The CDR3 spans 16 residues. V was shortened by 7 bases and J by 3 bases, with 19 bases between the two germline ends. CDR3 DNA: TGTGCCAGCATTCCGAGGGGGGCTAGCGGCTACAATGAGCAGTTCTTC. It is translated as CASIPRGASGYNEQFF.

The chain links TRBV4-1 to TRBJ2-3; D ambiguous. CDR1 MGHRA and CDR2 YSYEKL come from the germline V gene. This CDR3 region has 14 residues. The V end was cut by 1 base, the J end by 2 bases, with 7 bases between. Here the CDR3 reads CASSQGGTTDTQYF. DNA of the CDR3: TGCGCCAGCAGCCAAGGAGGAACCACAGATACGCAGTATTTT.

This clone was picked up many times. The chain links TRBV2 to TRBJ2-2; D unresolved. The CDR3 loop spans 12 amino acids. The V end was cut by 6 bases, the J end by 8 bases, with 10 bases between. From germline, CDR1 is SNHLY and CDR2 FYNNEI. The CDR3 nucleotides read TGTGCCAGCAGAGATCCGACAGGGGAGCTGTTTTTT. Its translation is CASRDPTGELFF.

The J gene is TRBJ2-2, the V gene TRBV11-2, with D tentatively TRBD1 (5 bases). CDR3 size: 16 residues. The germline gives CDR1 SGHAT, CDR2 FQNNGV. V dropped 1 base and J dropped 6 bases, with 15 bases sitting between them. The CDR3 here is CASSLVAGIVAGELFF. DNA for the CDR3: TGTGCCAGCAGCTTAGTTGCAGGGATCGTGGCCGGGGAGCTGTTTTTT.

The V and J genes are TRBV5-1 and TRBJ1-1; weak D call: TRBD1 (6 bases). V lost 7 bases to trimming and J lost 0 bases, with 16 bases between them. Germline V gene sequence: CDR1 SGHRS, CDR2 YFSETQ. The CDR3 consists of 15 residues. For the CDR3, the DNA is TGCGCCAGCCGGATACAGGGACGGGTGAACACTGAAGCTTTCTTT. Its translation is CASRIQGRVNTEAFF.

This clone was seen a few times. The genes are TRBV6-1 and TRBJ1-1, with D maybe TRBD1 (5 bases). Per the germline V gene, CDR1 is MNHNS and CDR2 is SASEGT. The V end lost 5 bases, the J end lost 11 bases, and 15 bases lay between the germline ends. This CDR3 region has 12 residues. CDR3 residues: CASSFYLRGAFF. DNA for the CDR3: TGTGCCAGCAGTTTTTACTTACGGGGGGCTTTCTTT.

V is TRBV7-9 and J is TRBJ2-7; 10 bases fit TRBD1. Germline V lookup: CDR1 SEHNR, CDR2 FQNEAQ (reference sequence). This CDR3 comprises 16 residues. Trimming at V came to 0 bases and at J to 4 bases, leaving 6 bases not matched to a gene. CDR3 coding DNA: TGTGCCAGCAGCTTAGCGCAGCGGACAGGGGGATACGAGCAGTACTTC. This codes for CASSLAQRTGGYEQYF.

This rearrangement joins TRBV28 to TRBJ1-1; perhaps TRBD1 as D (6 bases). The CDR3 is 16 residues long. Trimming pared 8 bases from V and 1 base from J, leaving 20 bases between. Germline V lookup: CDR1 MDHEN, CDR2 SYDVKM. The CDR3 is CASSFTGSNTNTEAFF. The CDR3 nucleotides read TGTGCCAGCTCCTTTACAGGGAGTAATACGAACACTGAAGCTTTCTTT.

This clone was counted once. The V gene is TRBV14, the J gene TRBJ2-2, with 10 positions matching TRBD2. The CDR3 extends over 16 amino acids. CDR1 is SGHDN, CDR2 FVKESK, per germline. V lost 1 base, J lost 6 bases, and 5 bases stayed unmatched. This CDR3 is CASSQASGSPAGELFF. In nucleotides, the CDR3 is TGTGCCAGCAGCCAAGCTAGCGGGAGTCCGGCCGGGGAGCTGTTTTTT.

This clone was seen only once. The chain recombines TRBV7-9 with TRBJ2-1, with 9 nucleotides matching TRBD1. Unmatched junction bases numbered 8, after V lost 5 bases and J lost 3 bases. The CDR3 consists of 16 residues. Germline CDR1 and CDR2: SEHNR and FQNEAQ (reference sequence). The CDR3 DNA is TGTGCCAGCAGCCACGGACAGGGGATAGGCTACAATGAGCAGTTCTTC. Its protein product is CASSHGQGIGYNEQFF.

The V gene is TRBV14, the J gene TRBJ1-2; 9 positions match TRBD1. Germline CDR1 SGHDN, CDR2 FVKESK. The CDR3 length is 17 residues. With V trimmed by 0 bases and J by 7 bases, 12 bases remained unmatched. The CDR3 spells CASSQDVSYRGLVGYTF. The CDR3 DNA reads TGTGCCAGCAGCCAAGATGTTTCGTACAGGGGGCTAGTTGGCTACACCTTC. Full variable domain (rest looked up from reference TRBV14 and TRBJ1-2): EAGVTQFPSHSVIEKGQTVTLRCDPISGHDNLYWYRRVMGKEIKFLLHFVKESKQDESGMPNNRFLAERTGGTYSTLKVQPAELEDSGVYFCASSQDVSYRGLVGYTFGSGTRLTVV.

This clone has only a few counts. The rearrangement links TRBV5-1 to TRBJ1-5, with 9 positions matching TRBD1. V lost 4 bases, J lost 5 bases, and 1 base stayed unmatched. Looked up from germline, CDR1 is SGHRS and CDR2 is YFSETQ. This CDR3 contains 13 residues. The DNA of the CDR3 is TGCGCCAGCAGCCGGACAGGGGATCAGCCCCAGCATTTT. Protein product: CASSRTGDQPQHF.

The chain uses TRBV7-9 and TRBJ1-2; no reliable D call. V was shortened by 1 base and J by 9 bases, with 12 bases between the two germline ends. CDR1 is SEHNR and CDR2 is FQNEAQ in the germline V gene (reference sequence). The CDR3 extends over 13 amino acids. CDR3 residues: CASSLVLQSRYTF. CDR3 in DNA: TGTGCCAGCAGCTTAGTATTACAGTCGCGCTACACCTTC. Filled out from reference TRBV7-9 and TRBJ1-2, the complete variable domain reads DTGVSQNPRHKITKRGQNVTFRCDPISEHNRLYWYRQTLGQGPEFLTYFQNEAQLEKSRLLSDRFSAERPKGSFSTLEIQRTEQGDSAMYLCASSLVLQSRYTFGSGTRLTVV.

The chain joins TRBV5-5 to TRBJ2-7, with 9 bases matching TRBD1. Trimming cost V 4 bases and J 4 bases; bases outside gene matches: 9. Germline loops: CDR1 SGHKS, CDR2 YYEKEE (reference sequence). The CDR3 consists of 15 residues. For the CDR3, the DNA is TGTGCCAGCAGCCATATGCCGGGACAGGGATACGAGCAGTACTTC. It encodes CASSHMPGQGYEQYF. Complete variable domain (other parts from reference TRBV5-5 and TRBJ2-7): DAGVTQSPTHLIKTRGQQVTLRCSPISGHKSVSWYQQVLGQGPQFIFQYYEKEERGRGNFPDRFSARQFPNYSSELNVNALLLGDSALYLCASSHMPGQGYEQYFGPGTRLTVT.